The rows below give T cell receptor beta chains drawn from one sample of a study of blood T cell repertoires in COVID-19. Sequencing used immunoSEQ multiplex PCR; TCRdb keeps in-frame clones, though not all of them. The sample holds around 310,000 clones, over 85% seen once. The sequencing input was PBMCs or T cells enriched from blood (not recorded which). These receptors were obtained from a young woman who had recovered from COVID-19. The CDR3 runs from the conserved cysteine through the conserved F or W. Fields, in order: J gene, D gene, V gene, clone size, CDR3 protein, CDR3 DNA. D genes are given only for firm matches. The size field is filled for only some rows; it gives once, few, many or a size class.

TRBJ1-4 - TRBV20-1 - CSASLGGEKLFF TGCAGTGCTAGTTTAGGGGGTGAAAAACTGTTTTTT
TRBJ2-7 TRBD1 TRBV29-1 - CSVEWTGDYEQYF TGCAGCGTGGAATGGACAGGGGACTACGAGCAGTACTTC
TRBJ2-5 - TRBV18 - CASSADLQETQYF TGTGCCAGCTCCGCAGACTTGCAAGAGACCCAGTACTTC
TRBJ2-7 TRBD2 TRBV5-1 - CASSFSGREYEQYF TGCGCCAGCAGCTTCAGCGGGAGGGAATACGAGCAGTACTTC
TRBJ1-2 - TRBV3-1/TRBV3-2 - CASSLTGMDPYGYTF TGTGCCAGCAGCCTGACGGGGATGGATCCCTATGGCTACACCTTC
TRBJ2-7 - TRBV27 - CASSFGGSSYEQYF TGTGCCAGCAGTTTTGGGGGGAGCTCCTACGAGCAGTACTTC
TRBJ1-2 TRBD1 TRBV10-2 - CASSDVTGGFYGYTF TGCGCCAGCAGTGATGTCACAGGGGGTTTTTATGGCTACACCTTC
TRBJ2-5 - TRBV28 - CASSNGQEGKETQYF TGTGCCAGCAGCAACGGACAGGAGGGAAAGGAGACCCAGTACTTC
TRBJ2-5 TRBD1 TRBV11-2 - CASSSVRDRGTQYF TGTGCCAGCAGCTCCGTCCGGGACAGAGGGACCCAGTACTTC
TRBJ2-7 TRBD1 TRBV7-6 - CASSPRGGRYEQYF TGTGCCAGCAGCCCCCGAGGGGGCAGGTACGAGCAGTACTTC
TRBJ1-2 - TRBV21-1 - CASRQVCDPIANYGYTF TGTGCCAGCAGACAGGTTTGTGACCCAATCGCTAACTATGGCTACACCTTC
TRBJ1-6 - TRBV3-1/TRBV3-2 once CASKSGLQTPLHF TGTGCCAGCAAGTCTGGGCTGCAGACACCCCTCCACTTT
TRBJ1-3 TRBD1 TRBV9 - CASSVTGERNTIYF TGTGCCAGCAGCGTGACAGGGGAAAGAAACACCATATATTTT
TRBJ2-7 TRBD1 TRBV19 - CASSIPGQGGEQYF TGTGCCAGTAGTATACCGGGACAGGGCGGTGAGCAGTACTTC
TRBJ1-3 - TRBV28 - CASSLLGGGHSGNTIYF TGTGCCAGCAGTTTATTAGGCGGAGGGCACTCTGGAAACACCATATATTTT
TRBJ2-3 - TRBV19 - CASSIVGREIGDTQYF TGTGCCAGTAGTATAGTGGGTCGGGAGATTGGAGATACGCAGTATTTT
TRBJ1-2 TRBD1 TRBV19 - CASSEDRADYGYTF TGTGCCAGTAGTGAGGACAGGGCGGACTATGGCTACACCTTC
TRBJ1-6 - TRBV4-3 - CASSGQNGSPLHF TGCGCCAGCAGCGGGCAGAACGGTTCACCCCTCCACTTT
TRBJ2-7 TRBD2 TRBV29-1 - CSVWTRHTSYEQYF TGCAGCGTCTGGACTAGACATACTTCCTACGAGCAGTACTTC
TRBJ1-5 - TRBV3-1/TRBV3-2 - CASSQEGTVGTQHF TGTGCCAGCAGCCAAGAGGGTACAGTCGGGACCCAGCATTTT
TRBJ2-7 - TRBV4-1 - CASSQDREDSLYEQYF TGCGCCAGCAGCCAAGATCGTGAAGACAGCCTTTACGAGCAGTACTTC
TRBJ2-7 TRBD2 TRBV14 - CASSRRAGTSGRFMSYEQYF TGTGCCAGCAGCCGTCGAGCCGGGACTAGCGGGAGGTTTATGTCCTACGAGCAGTACTTC
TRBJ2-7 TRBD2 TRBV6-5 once CASRLLADSYEQYF TGTGCCAGCAGATTACTAGCGGACTCCTACGAGCAGTACTTC
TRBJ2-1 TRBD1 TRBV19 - CASSIEKDRAGTYNEQFF TGTGCCAGTAGTATAGAAAAGGACAGGGCCGGGACCTACAATGAGCAGTTCTTC
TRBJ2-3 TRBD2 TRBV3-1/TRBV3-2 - CASSRLAVRDTQYF TGTGCCAGCAGCCGACTAGCGGTGAGGGATACGCAGTATTTT
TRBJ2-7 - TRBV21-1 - CASSEDRGSESRYEQYF TGTGCCAGCAGCGAGGACAGGGGAAGCGAGAGTAGGTACGAGCAGTACTTC
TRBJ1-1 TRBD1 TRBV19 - CASKGQGNTEAFF TGTGCCAGTAAAGGACAGGGGAACACTGAAGCTTTCTTT
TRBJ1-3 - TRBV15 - CATSRDEGNTIYF TGTGCCACCAGCAGAGATGAGGGAAACACCATATATTTT